Detailed here is one T cell receptor beta chain. What it binds is unknown. The table came from immunoSEQ multiplex PCR; TCRdb's copy has only in-frame clones and leaves some out. The sample carries around 32,000 clones, over 55% recorded once. Expansion of antigen-specific CD4+ T cells with viral peptide pools was carried out by the ViraFEST assay before sequencing. Upon completion of roughly ten days in culture, CD4+ T cells were isolated. Every participant took two doses of the BNT162b2 or mRNA-1273 vaccine. This CDR3 contains 16 residues. The germline CDR1 and CDR2 sequences are SGHTA and FQGNSA. Trimming took 1 base from V and 3 from J, leaving 16 bases between them. This specimen comes from a study of vaccination effects on CD4 cells after COVID-19.

Material: CD4+ T cells from PBMCs cultured with SARS-CoV-2 spike peptides, obtained after COVID-19 vaccination. V usage is TRBV7-2 and J usage is TRBJ2-7; unclear D gene. The receptor's source is a human donor who received a COVID-19 vaccine. Here the CDR3 reads CASSLVGSLDLYEQYF. In DNA form, the CDR3 reads TGTGCCAGCAGCTTAGTGGGTTCACTGGATCTCTACGAGCAGTACTTC.